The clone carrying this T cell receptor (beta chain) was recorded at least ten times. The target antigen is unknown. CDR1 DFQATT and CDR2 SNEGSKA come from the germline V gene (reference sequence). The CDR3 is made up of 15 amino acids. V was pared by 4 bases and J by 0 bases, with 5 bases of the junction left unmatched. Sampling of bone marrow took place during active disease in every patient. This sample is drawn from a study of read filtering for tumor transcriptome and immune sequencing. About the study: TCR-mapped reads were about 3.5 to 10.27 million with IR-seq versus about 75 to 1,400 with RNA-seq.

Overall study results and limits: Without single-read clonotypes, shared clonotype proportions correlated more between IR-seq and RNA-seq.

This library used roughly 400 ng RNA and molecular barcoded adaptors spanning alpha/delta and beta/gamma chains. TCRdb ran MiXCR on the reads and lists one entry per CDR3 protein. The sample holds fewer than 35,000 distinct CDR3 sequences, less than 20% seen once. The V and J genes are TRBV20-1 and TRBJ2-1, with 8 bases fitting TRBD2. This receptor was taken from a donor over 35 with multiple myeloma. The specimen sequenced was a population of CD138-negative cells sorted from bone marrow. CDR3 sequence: CSANSGTSSYNEQFF. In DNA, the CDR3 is TGCAGTGCTAACTCCGGGACTAGCTCCTACAATGAGCAGTTCTTC.